This T cell receptor (beta chain) was obtained from a study of regulatory T cells in long-lasting Graves disease. For TCR beta, libraries came from iRepertoire HTBI primers and Arm-PCR of CDR3 regions. TCRdb re-derived calls from the multiplex PCR reads in MiXCR, one entry per CDR3 protein. The sample holds hundreds of thousands of distinct CDR3 sequences, around 15% seen once. Regarding time point: newly diagnosed GD, antithyroid drugs for less than 3 months. Scientists built the TCR library using RNA that was extracted from PBMCs. This clonotype has ten or more counts. Germline values: CDR1 SGHRS, CDR2 YFSETQ. Germline trimming cut 0 bases from V and 3 bases from J; bases unmatched to any gene: 4. The length of the CDR3 is 15 residues. These records were also assigned to another study, of T cells in Graves' hyperthyroidism and ophthalmopathy. That publication notes: A first-round RT-PCR of the TCR CDR3 used the HTBI primer set. Separation of ophthalmopathy from stable hyperthyroidism was achieved by a 13 V-J model.

The material sequenced was peripheral blood mononuclear cells (PBMCs), taken at new diagnosis, from a patient treated with antithyroid drugs. This sequence was found in a woman younger than 45 with Graves disease. The rearrangement joins TRBV5-1 to TRBJ2-3, with 7 nucleotides matching TRBD1. CDR3 coding DNA: TGCGCCAGCAGCTTGGCGGGACAGCCAACAGATACGCAGTATTTT. This gives the protein CASSLAGQPTDTQYF.